Below, 15 T cell receptor beta chains from the same sample are listed, as sequenced in a study of read filtering for tumor transcriptome and immune sequencing. Molecular barcoded adaptors covering alpha/delta and beta/gamma chains were used on roughly 370 ng RNA. TCRdb reanalysed the reads using MiXCR and keeps one entry per CDR3 protein. The sample includes approximately 150,000 distinct CDR3 sequences, roughly 13% of them seen just once. The sequencing input was a population of CD138-negative cells sorted from bone marrow. These receptors came from a donor aged 40 or older with multiple myeloma.

This clonotype was detected ten times or more. The chain couples TRBV6-4 to TRBJ2-2; unclear D gene. CDR1 and CDR2 (germline): MRHNA, SNTAGT. The germline V and J ends were trimmed by 8 bases and 0 bases, with 7 bases remaining between them. The CDR3 runs to 13 residues. CDR3 in DNA: TGTGCCAGCCTAGTGCCGAACACCGGGGAGCTGTTTTTT. Translating gives CASLVPNTGELFF.

This clonotype was seen a single time. A read error may explain this, as a much larger clone is one base away. The CDR3 region has the DNA TGTGCCAGCGGCCCCCGACTACACGGCACAGATACGCAGTATTTT. Encoded protein: CASGPRLHGTDTQYF. This sequence joins TRBV3-1 and TRBJ2-3; D may be TRBD2 (5 bases). The CDR3 loop spans 15 amino acids. Trimming cost V 8 bases and J 1 base, with 16 bases left between them. The germline V gene encodes CDR1 LGHDT and CDR2 YNNKEL (reference sequence).

The rearrangement joins TRBV4-2 to TRBJ2-3; 7 nucleotides align to TRBD2. V lost 0 bases and J lost 2; bases outside the gene matches: 14. Germline CDR1 reads LGHNA; CDR2 reads YNFKEQ. The CDR3 has 19 amino acids. The CDR3 loop reads CASSQDRQLARKHTDTQYF. DNA of the CDR3: TGTGCCAGCAGCCAAGATAGGCAACTAGCGAGGAAACACACAGATACGCAGTATTTT.

This clonotype has just a few counts. A much larger clone differs by one base, so this may be a read error. A read error is likely, as this CDR3 ends without the conserved phenylalanine or tryptophan. The chain is built from TRBV20-1 and TRBJ2-7; 8 nucleotides match TRBD1. The CDR3 runs 12 residues. The J segment lost 6 bases and the V segment lost 6 bases, leaving 7 bases of the junction unmatched. The germline CDR1 and CDR2 sequences are DFQATT and SNEGSKA (reference sequence). CDR3 nucleotide sequence: TGCAGTGCCCCCGACAGGGGCGGCGAGCAGTACCTC. Encoded protein: CSAPDRGGEQYL.

This clonotype was observed at least ten times. This chain joins TRBV6-1 and TRBJ1-5; 10 bases are a match to TRBD1. The CDR3 is 15 residues long. The ends lost 6 bases at V and 2 bases at J; junction bases unmatched: 4. Germline V gene sequence: CDR1 MNHNS, CDR2 SASEGT. CDR3 DNA: TGTGCCAGCAGCTCAGGGACAGGGGGCAATCAGCCCCAGCATTTT. Protein product: CASSSGTGGNQPQHF.

J is TRBJ2-5 and V is TRBV11-3, with no clear D. CDR3 length: 14 residues. Germline CDR1 reads SGHNT; CDR2 reads YENEEA. Trimming removed 1 base from V and 4 bases from J, with 10 bases in between. CDR3 amino acids: CASSLVAGSETQYF. CDR3 nucleotide sequence: TGTGCCAGCAGCTTAGTAGCAGGCTCAGAGACCCAGTACTTC.

Comment on this clonotype: Just one base apart from a much larger clone, this may be a read error. The conserved final phenylalanine or tryptophan is absent from the CDR3, which likely points to a read error. The chain couples TRBV12-3 or TRBV12-4 to TRBJ1-1; tentatively, D is TRBD1 (5 bases). The CDR3 spans 12 residues. With 6 bases removed from V and 5 bases from J, the gap between germline ends came to 10 bases. This CDR3 is CASRESGTEAFL. The DNA of the CDR3 is TGTGCCAGCAGAGAGTCAGGGACTGAAGCTTTCCTT.

Note on this clonotype: A much larger clone sits a single nucleotide away, making a read error possible. The V gene is TRBV7-9, the J gene TRBJ2-7; a weak D match, TRBD2 (6 bases). The V end was cut by 2 bases, the J end by 3 bases, with 14 bases between. Germline CDR1 reads SEHNR; CDR2 reads FQNEAQ (reference sequence). This CDR3 spans 15 amino acids. The DNA for the CDR3 is TGTGCCAGCAGCTTAATGGTAGCGGACGGCTACGAGCAGTACTTC. Protein sequence: CASSLMVADGYEQYF.

A word on this clonotype: A much larger clone is a single base away; this may be a read error. The CDR3 loop is CSARTWTDTQYF. CDR3 in DNA: TGCAGTGCTCGGACGTGGACAGATACGCAGTATTTT. This chain links TRBV20-1 with TRBJ2-3; no firm D call. Trimming stripped 5 bases from V and 3 bases from J, with 9 bases between. The CDR3 consists of 12 residues. CDR1 is DFQATT, CDR2 SNEGSKA, per germline (reference sequence).

This clonotype has ten or more counts. V usage is TRBV7-3 and J usage is TRBJ2-5; the match to TRBD2 covers 9 bases. There are 17 residues in the CDR3. The junction had 9 bases not matched to a gene; V was cut back by 0 bases and J by 4 bases. Germline lookup yields CDR1 SGHTA and CDR2 FQGTGA. The CDR3 coding sequence is TGTGCCAGCAGCTTAACGGGGGCTAGCGGGATTGGAGAGACCCAGTACTTC. Residues: CASSLTGASGIGETQYF.

This clonotype showed up many times. V gene TRBV20-1 combines with J gene TRBJ2-1; 9 nucleotides agree with TRBD2. The CDR3 runs 14 residues. Per germline, CDR1 DFQATT and CDR2 SNEGSKA (reference sequence). The V segment lost 6 bases and the J segment 8 bases; nucleotides outside the gene matches: 11. CDR3 coding DNA: TGCAGTGCCCGGAGGGGCGGGAGGGCCCATGAGCAGTTCTTC. Its translation: CSARRGGRAHEQFF.

In this sample, this clonotype turned up many times. In DNA, the CDR3 is TGCGCCAGCAGCTTGCGGACAGGGTCTGGAAACACCATATATTTT. Protein product: CASSLRTGSGNTIYF. The genes are TRBV5-1 and TRBJ1-3; 8 nucleotides match TRBD1. V lost 1 base to trimming and J lost 1 base; unmatched junction nucleotides: 1. Germline assignment: CDR1 SGHRS and CDR2 YFSETQ. CDR3 size: 15 residues.

This clonotype came up many times. This chain links TRBV29-1 with TRBJ2-7; the D call may be TRBD1 or TRBD2 (7 bases each). Germline assignment: CDR1 SQVTM and CDR2 ANQGSEA. Deletions cut 0 bases from V and 2 bases from J, with 20 bases between. The CDR3 consists of 17 residues. The CDR3 DNA reads as TGCAGCGTTGAAGATCCGTCTCGCAGGGGGGGAGCCTACGAGCAGTACTTC. It yields the protein CSVEDPSRRGGAYEQYF.

A remark on this clonotype: At one of its ends the junction is not consistent with the germline gene, which may arise from a read error. This rearrangement joins TRBV7-9 to TRBJ2-6; D tentatively fits TRBD1 or TRBD2 (5 bases each). Looked up from germline, CDR1 is SEHNR and CDR2 is FQNEAQ (reference sequence). The CDR3 runs to 15 residues. CDR3 loop: CASSLPSSGAYVLTF. CDR3 nucleotide sequence: TGTGCCAGCAGCCTCCCGAGCTCCGGGGCCTACGTCCTGACTTTC.

This clonotype came up many times. This chain links TRBV5-1 with TRBJ2-2; 7 bases align to TRBD1. V was clipped by 4 bases and J by 4 bases; unmatched bases: 4. Germline CDR1 is SGHRS and CDR2 is YFSETQ. The CDR3 runs to 14 residues. CDR3 coding DNA: TGCGCCAGCAGCCCGGGACAGATCACCGGGGAGCTGTTTTTT. Translated: CASSPGQITGELFF. The full variable domain, in which reference TRBV5-1 and TRBJ2-2 provide the parts outside the CDR3, is KAGVTQTPRYLIKTRGQQVTLSCSPISGHRSVSWYQQTPGQGLQFLFEYFSETQRNKGNFPGRFSGRQFSNSRSEMNVSTLELGDSALYLCASSPGQITGELFFGEGSRLTVL.